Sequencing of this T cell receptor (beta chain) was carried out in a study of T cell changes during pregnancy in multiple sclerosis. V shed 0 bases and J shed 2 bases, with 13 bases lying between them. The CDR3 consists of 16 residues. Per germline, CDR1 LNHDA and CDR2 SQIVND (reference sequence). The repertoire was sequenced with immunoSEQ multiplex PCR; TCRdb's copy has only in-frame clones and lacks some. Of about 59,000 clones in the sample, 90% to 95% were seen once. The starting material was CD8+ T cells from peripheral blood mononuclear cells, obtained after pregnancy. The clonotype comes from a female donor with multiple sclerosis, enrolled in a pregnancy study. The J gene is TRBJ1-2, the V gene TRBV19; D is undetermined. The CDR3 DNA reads TGTGCCAGTAGTATAGATCTAAATCCAGGAAACTATGGCTACACCTTC. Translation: CASSIDLNPGNYGYTF. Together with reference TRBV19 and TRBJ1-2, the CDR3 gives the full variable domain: DGGITQSPKYLFRKEGQNVTLSCEQNLNHDAMYWYRQDPGQGLRLIYYSQIVNDFQKGDIAEGYSVSREKKESFPLTVTSAQKNPTAFYLCASSIDLNPGNYGYTFGSGTRLTVV.